These 25 T cell receptor beta chains came from one sample sequenced in a study of glioma-infiltrating T cells after dendritic cell vaccination. This table comes from immunoSEQ multiplex PCR, and its TCRdb copy is limited to in-frame clones, with some not included. The sample consists of almost 90,000 clones, roughly four fifths of them appearing once. The time point is: after dendritic cell vaccination, including at tumor progression/relapse. This sample comprised blood, obtained after dendritic cell vaccination. These receptors were collected from a human donor with glioblastoma.

This clone was detected once. The CDR3, as DNA: TGTGCCAGCAGCTTCCCGGACTCCGGCGACACTGAAGCTTTCTTT. It encodes CASSFPDSGDTEAFF. The chain uses TRBV7-9 and TRBJ1-1; D uncertain. Germline V gene data show CDR1 as SEHNR and CDR2 as FQNEAQ (reference sequence). The CDR3 sequence is 15 residues long. Trimming removed 3 bases from V and 3 bases from J, with 14 bases in between.

This chain uses TRBV23-1 with TRBJ1-3; TRBD1 matches at 7 bases. TRBV23-1 is an ORF for which the function is uncertain. This CDR3 is 16 amino acids long. The V gene end was trimmed by 6 bases and the J gene end by 2 bases; junction bases not matched to a gene: 10. CDR3 bases: TGCGCCAGCAGCCTACGGACGGGACAGACTGGAAACACCATATATTTT. This encodes CASSLRTGQTGNTIYF.

This sequence joins TRBV5-1 and TRBJ1-4; 9 bases map to TRBD1. Germline lookup yields CDR1 SGHRS and CDR2 YFSETQ. This CDR3 comprises 16 residues. V was pared by 0 bases and J by 5 bases, with 5 bases of the junction left unmatched. The CDR3 loop is CASSLAPGTGNEKLFF. CDR3 DNA: TGCGCCAGCAGCTTGGCTCCCGGGACAGGGAATGAAAAACTGTTTTTT. The complete variable domain, with remaining parts taken from reference TRBV5-1 and TRBJ1-4, reads KAGVTQTPRYLIKTRGQQVTLSCSPISGHRSVSWYQQTPGQGLQFLFEYFSETQRNKGNFPGRFSGRQFSNSRSEMNVSTLELGDSALYLCASSLAPGTGNEKLFFGSGTQLSVL.

This rearrangement joins TRBV16 to TRBJ1-6, with D possibly matching TRBD1 (6 bases). Germline lookup yields CDR1 KGHSY and CDR2 FQNENV. Between the trimmed V and J ends, which lost 0 bases and 6 bases, there was a span of 18 bases. CDR3 length: 18 residues. Here the CDR3 reads CASSQSLGGDTTNSPLHF. The CDR3 nucleotides read TGTGCCAGCAGCCAATCGCTTGGGGGGGACACGACTAATTCACCCCTCCACTTT.

The V call is TRBV7-3, the J call TRBJ2-5; TRBD1 is a possible D gene (6 bases). V lost 5 bases and J 3 bases, leaving 16 bases between the germline ends. The length of the CDR3 is 15 residues. Germline-derived CDR1 and CDR2 are SGHTA and FQGTGA. The CDR3: CASSPRHGGEETQYF. DNA for the CDR3: TGTGCCAGCAGCCCCAGACATGGGGGCGAAGAGACCCAGTACTTC.

V gene TRBV9 combines with J gene TRBJ2-1; 8 nucleotides match TRBD1. V lost 0 bases and J lost 9; bases outside the gene matches: 8. The CDR3 runs to 15 residues. Per germline, CDR1 SGDLS and CDR2 YYNGEE. In DNA, the CDR3 is TGTGCCAGCAGCGTAGCGGGACAGGTTATCAGTGAGCAGTTCTTC. Protein product: CASSVAGQVISEQFF.

This rearrangement joins TRBV6-1 to TRBJ1-5, with 8 bases aligning to TRBD1. V shed 6 bases, J shed 4 bases, and the junction held 8 bases outside the gene matches. The CDR3 sequence is 15 residues long. The germline CDR1 and CDR2 sequences are MNHNS and SASEGT. The CDR3 DNA sequence: TGTGCCAGCAGACCTCGGACAGGGCCGAATCAGCCCCAGCATTTT. Translating it yields CASRPRTGPNQPQHF.

J is TRBJ1-2 and V is TRBV10-3, with D perhaps matching TRBD1 (6 bases). Germline V gene sequence: CDR1 ENHRY, CDR2 SYGVKD. Trimming took off 6 bases at V and 12 bases at J, with 20 bases between the two ends. This CDR3 spans 13 amino acids. The CDR3 protein is CAISPALDRLNTF. CDR3 bases: TGTGCCATCAGCCCCGCCCTCGACAGGTTAAACACCTTC.

The chain employs TRBV7-3 and TRBJ1-1; 9 nucleotides agree with TRBD1. Trimming at V came to 5 bases and at J to 4 bases, leaving 5 bases not matched to a gene. The CDR3 extends over 14 amino acids. The germline gives CDR1 SGHTA, CDR2 FQGTGA. The CDR3 here is CASSQTGGITEAFF. The CDR3 DNA reads as TGTGCCAGCAGCCAAACAGGGGGCATCACTGAAGCTTTCTTT. Full variable domain (rest looked up from reference TRBV7-3 and TRBJ1-1): GAGVSQTPSNKVTEKGKYVELRCDPISGHTALYWYRQSLGQGPEFLIYFQGTGAADDSGLPNDRFFAVRPEGSVSTLKIQRTERGDSAVYLCASSQTGGITEAFFGQGTRLTVV.

The chain employs TRBV7-2 and TRBJ2-1; no clear D gene. Trimming left V 2 bases short and J 4 bases short, with 6 bases between. Germline CDR1 reads SGHTA; CDR2 reads FQGNSA. The CDR3 covers 13 residues. In DNA, the CDR3 is TGTGCCAGCAGCTTATACGGTTACAATGAGCAGTTCTTC. It codes for CASSLYGYNEQFF.

The chain uses TRBV5-1 and TRBJ2-3; 8 bases are shared with TRBD2. Unmatched junction bases numbered 7, after V lost 3 bases and J lost 1 base. Germline V gives CDR1 SGHRS, CDR2 YFSETQ. The CDR3 sequence is 16 residues long. CDR3 in amino acids: CASSYGTSLGTDTQYF. CDR3 coding DNA: TGCGCCAGCAGCTATGGGACTAGTCTCGGCACAGATACGCAGTATTTT. Full variable domain (missing parts from reference TRBV5-1 and TRBJ2-3): KAGVTQTPRYLIKTRGQQVTLSCSPISGHRSVSWYQQTPGQGLQFLFEYFSETQRNKGNFPGRFSGRQFSNSRSEMNVSTLELGDSALYLCASSYGTSLGTDTQYFGPGTRLTVL.

J is TRBJ1-2 and V is TRBV4-1; D remains unclear. V lost 1 base to trimming and J lost 3 bases, with 18 bases between them. The CDR3 is 17 residues long. Germline values: CDR1 MGHRA, CDR2 YSYEKL. The CDR3 DNA sequence: TGCGCCAGCAGCCAAGGGGCATTTTCGGGAGAGGACTATGGCTACACCTTC. The encoded protein is CASSQGAFSGEDYGYTF.

V is TRBV6-5 and J is TRBJ2-5; TRBD1 is a possible D gene (6 bases). CDR1 MNHEY and CDR2 SVGAGI come from the germline V gene. Deletions cut 5 bases from V and 5 bases from J, with 15 bases between. The CDR3 totals 14 residues. CDR3 protein: CASSDWGRWETQYF. For the CDR3, the DNA is TGTGCCAGCAGTGATTGGGGGCGCTGGGAGACCCAGTACTTC.

DNA for the CDR3: TGCCTGACAGAGCATACAGATACGCAGTATTTT. It specifies CLTEHTDTQYF. V usage is TRBV20-1 and J usage is TRBJ2-3, with D tentatively TRBD1 (5 bases). Per the germline V gene, CDR1 is DFQATT and CDR2 is SNEGSKA (reference sequence). There are 11 residues in the CDR3.

This clone has more than one count but fewer than ten. The chain recombines TRBV29-1 with TRBJ1-2; 9 nucleotides agree with TRBD1. V gave up 7 bases and J gave up 8 bases; unmatched junction bases: 14. Germline V gene sequence: CDR1 SQVTM, CDR2 ANQGSEA. The CDR3 sequence is 14 residues long. The CDR3, as DNA: TGCAGCGCAGCCCCCGGGACAGGGACTCGAGGCTACACCTTC. Translating gives CSAAPGTGTRGYTF.

CDR3 DNA sequence: TGTGCCAGCAGCCCACTAGCGGGGGGGCGAAACACCGGGGAGCTGTTTTTT. Protein: CASSPLAGGRNTGELFF. The J gene is TRBJ2-2, the V gene TRBV5-4; 13 nucleotides match TRBD2. Germline CDR1 reads SGHNT; CDR2 reads YYREEE (reference sequence). CDR3 size: 17 residues. V dropped 4 bases and J dropped 2; count of bases not matched to a gene: 5. Combining the CDR3 with reference TRBV5-4 and TRBJ2-2 gives the whole variable domain ETGVTQSPTHLIKTRGQQVTLRCSSQSGHNTVSWYQQALGQGPQFIFQYYREEENGRGNFPPRFSGLQFPNYSSELNVNALELDDSALYLCASSPLAGGRNTGELFFGEGSRLTVL.

The chain recombines TRBV5-1 with TRBJ2-1, with D perhaps TRBD2 (6 bases). The CDR3 runs to 14 residues. The germline V gene has CDR1 SGHRS and CDR2 YFSETQ. V gave up 4 bases and J gave up 8 bases, with 16 bases separating them. The CDR3 DNA reads as TGCGCCAGCAGCCCCGACGTGGGCGGGGATGAGCAGTTCTTC. Translation gives CASSPDVGGDEQFF.

The chain joins TRBV6-1 to TRBJ1-1; D is ambiguous. The CDR3 is 13 residues long. The V end lost 1 base, the J end lost 4 bases, and 7 bases lay between the germline ends. The V gene's germline CDR1 is MNHNS and CDR2 SASEGT. CDR3 loop: CASSEGFSTEAFF. The DNA for the CDR3 is TGTGCCAGCAGTGAAGGGTTTAGCACTGAAGCTTTCTTT.

To note about this clone: Different DNA sequences within this sample yield the same CDR3. V usage is TRBV5-1 and J usage is TRBJ2-7, with TRBD2 as a possible D gene (5 bases). Trimming stripped 0 bases from V and 2 bases from J, with 6 bases between. The germline V gene encodes CDR1 SGHRS and CDR2 YFSETQ. The CDR3 is 13 residues long. Written as DNA, the CDR3 is TGCGCCAGCAGCTTGGAGGGAGCCTACGAGCAGTACTTC. This codes for CASSLEGAYEQYF.

The V call is TRBV11-3, the J call TRBJ2-3; 13 bases align to TRBD2. This CDR3 comprises 16 residues. The germline CDR1 and CDR2 sequences are SGHNT and YENEEA. The junction had 6 bases not matched to a gene; V was cut back by 5 bases and J by 4 bases. CDR3 nucleotide sequence: TGTGCCAGCAGCCAGGGACTAGCGGGGAAGGCAGATACGCAGTATTTT. It is translated as CASSQGLAGKADTQYF.

This chain joins TRBV29-1 and TRBJ1-4, with unresolved D. V was shortened by 0 bases and J by 1 base, with 9 bases between the two germline ends. CDR1 and CDR2 from the germline V gene are SQVTM and ANQGSEA. The CDR3 loop spans 15 amino acids. CDR3 in amino acids: CSVEDLAGTNEKLFF. The CDR3 DNA follows: TGCAGCGTTGAAGATTTGGCAGGAACTAATGAAAAACTGTTTTTT.

The chain couples TRBV4-1 to TRBJ2-3; a weak D match, TRBD1 (5 bases). This CDR3 contains 15 residues. Germline CDR1 MGHRA, CDR2 YSYEKL. Trimming removed 1 base at V and 0 bases at J, with 8 bases between. The CDR3 region has the DNA TGCGCCAGCAGCCAAGCGGACACTAGCACAGATACGCAGTATTTT. Translated, it gives CASSQADTSTDTQYF.

This chain joins TRBV7-3 and TRBJ2-6; D call uncertain. Between the trimmed V and J ends, which lost 5 bases and 1 base, there was a span of 9 bases. Germline values: CDR1 SGHTA, CDR2 FQGTGA. The CDR3 sequence is 15 residues long. This CDR3 is CASSPSPSGANVLTF. For the CDR3, the DNA is TGTGCCAGCAGCCCCAGTCCGTCTGGGGCCAACGTCCTGACTTTC.

The chain uses TRBV11-2 and TRBJ1-3; D may be TRBD1 (6 bases). CDR3 size: 18 residues. Germline CDR1 and CDR2: SGHAT and FQNNGV. Trimming removed 1 base at V and 2 bases at J, with 18 bases between. The CDR3 DNA follows: TGTGCCAGCAGCTTAGCTCGTGGACAGATCTATCCTGGAAACACCATATATTTT. Its protein product is CASSLARGQIYPGNTIYF. The variable domain in full, with the rest retrieved from reference TRBV11-2 and TRBJ1-3, is EAGVAQSPRYKIIEKRQSVAFWCNPISGHATLYWYQQILGQGPKLLIQFQNNGVVDDSQLPKDRFSAERLKGVDSTLKIQPAKLEDSAVYLCASSLARGQIYPGNTIYFGEGSWLTVV.

V usage is TRBV18 and J usage is TRBJ2-7; D unresolved. Germline CDR1 reads KGHSH; CDR2 reads LQKENI. The CDR3 totals 14 residues. V was shortened by 5 bases and J by 0 bases, with 11 bases between the two germline ends. The CDR3 here is CASSTATSSYEQYF. CDR3 nucleotides: TGTGCCAGCTCAACCGCAACGAGCTCCTACGAGCAGTACTTC.